Following are 10 T cell receptor beta chains from one sample sequenced in a study of blood T cell repertoires in COVID-19. Produced via immunoSEQ multiplex PCR; TCRdb's table is partial and in-frame only. The profile covers 150,000 to 200,000 clones, with roughly 77% appearing a single time and over 5% taken by the ten largest. The specimen sequenced was peripheral blood. The receptors come from a woman aged 40 to 50 with COVID-19, enrolled during active disease.

This rearrangement joins TRBV7-6 to TRBJ2-2; D call uncertain. Germline V CDR1 and CDR2: SGHVS, FNYEAQ. Trimming left V 5 bases short and J 5 bases short, with 9 bases between. The CDR3 runs 13 residues. CDR3 loop: CASSPLETGELFF. CDR3 coding DNA: TGTGCCAGCAGCCCCCTAGAGACCGGGGAGCTGTTTTTT.

The CDR3: CASSLSSPWSQETQYF. The CDR3, as DNA: TGTGCCAGCAGCTTAAGTTCGCCATGGAGCCAAGAGACCCAGTACTTC. V usage is TRBV7-2 and J usage is TRBJ2-5; D remains unclear. CDR1 SGHTA and CDR2 FQGNSA come from the germline V gene. Trimming removed 2 bases at V and 1 base at J, with 14 bases between. CDR3 length: 16 residues.

The V call is TRBV3-1 (or the pseudogene TRBV3-2), the J call TRBJ1-4; D remains unclear. The CDR3 is 15 residues long. In germline, CDR1 is LGHDT, CDR2 YNNKEL (reference sequence). V was clipped by 0 bases and J by 4 bases, with 9 bases between them. In DNA form, the CDR3 reads TGTGCCAGCAGCCAAGATGGGCAGCTTAATGAAAAACTGTTTTTT. Its translation: CASSQDGQLNEKLFF.

The chain recombines TRBV10-3 with TRBJ2-1; the match to TRBD2 covers 9 bases. The CDR3 length is 13 residues. Trimming removed 11 bases from V and 4 bases from J; junction bases left unmatched: 6. Germline loops: CDR1 ENHRY, CDR2 SYGVKD. The chain's CDR3 is CAAKTSGYNEQFF. The CDR3 nucleotides are TGTGCCGCCAAGACTAGCGGATACAATGAGCAGTTCTTC.

The V and J genes are TRBV11-2 and TRBJ1-2; tentative D call: TRBD1 (5 bases). In germline, CDR1 is SGHAT, CDR2 FQNNGV. Between the trimmed V and J ends, which lost 0 bases and 2 bases, there was a span of 10 bases. The CDR3 totals 15 residues. The DNA for the CDR3 is TGTGCCAGCAGCTTAGACAGGGCCTCAAACTATGGCTACACCTTC. Translated: CASSLDRASNYGYTF.

The V call is TRBV29-1, the J call TRBJ2-5; 11 bases line up with TRBD2. The junction had 8 bases not matched to a gene; V was cut back by 6 bases and J by 2 bases. Germline V gives CDR1 SQVTM, CDR2 ANQGSEA. The CDR3 runs to 15 residues. The CDR3 region is CSVAGTSGSQETQYF. As DNA, the CDR3 is TGCAGCGTGGCCGGGACTAGCGGAAGTCAAGAGACCCAGTACTTC.

The chain couples TRBV7-3 to TRBJ2-6; 7 bases line up with TRBD1. The CDR3 length is 17 residues. CDR1 SGHTA and CDR2 FQGTGA come from the germline V gene. J lost 0 bases, V lost 5 bases, and 7 bases had no gene match. CDR3 amino acids: CASSPRQGSSGANVLTF. The CDR3 DNA follows: TGTGCCAGCAGCCCAAGACAGGGAAGCTCTGGGGCCAACGTCCTGACTTTC.

This clone has just one count. This chain links TRBV11-3 with TRBJ2-2, with 7 bases aligning to TRBD1. The length of the CDR3 is 16 residues. CDR1 and CDR2 from the germline V gene are SGHNT and YENEEA. V lost 5 bases and J lost 1; bases outside the gene matches: 7. Written as DNA, the CDR3 is TGTGCCAGCAGCACCCCAGGGGGTTTGAACACCGGGGAGCTGTTTTTT. This codes for CASSTPGGLNTGELFF.

V is TRBV7-2 and J is TRBJ2-3; no firm D call. The germline V gene has CDR1 SGHTA and CDR2 FQGNSA. V lost 1 base and J lost 5, with 7 bases in between. This CDR3 has 13 residues. The DNA for the CDR3 is TGTGCCAGCAGCTTAGATGAGCGAGATACGCAGTATTTT. Translation: CASSLDERDTQYF. Complete variable domain (other parts from reference TRBV7-2 and TRBJ2-3): GAGVSQSPSNKVTEKGKDVELRCDPISGHTALYWYRQSLGQGLEFLIYFQGNSAPDKSGLPSDRFSAERTGGSVSTLTIQRTQQEDSAVYLCASSLDERDTQYFGPGTRLTVL.

The chain couples TRBV25-1 to TRBJ1-2; 7 bases are shared with TRBD1. The germline V gene has CDR1 MGHDK and CDR2 SYGVNS. The junction had 9 bases not matched to a gene; V was cut back by 6 bases and J by 8 bases. This CDR3 has 13 amino acids. The CDR3, as DNA: TGTGCCAGCAGAGGGAATACAGGGGCCGGCTACACCTTC. It is translated as CASRGNTGAGYTF.